This is a list of T cell receptor beta chains from one sample in a study of T cell changes during pregnancy in multiple sclerosis. TCRdb keeps only in-frame clones here, not all; method: immunoSEQ multiplex PCR. The sample lists 90,000 or so clones; 94% were seen once. Sequencing was performed on peripheral blood, taken after pregnancy. The source is a female donor in good health, enrolled as a control in a pregnancy study. Each CDR3 is given with its conserved first and last residue. Fields, in order: J gene, V gene, CDR3 protein.

J: TRBJ2-7; V: TRBV18; CDR3: CASSGAGLYEQYF
J: TRBJ1-5; V: TRBV21-1; CDR3: CASSNSQGADQPQHF
J: TRBJ2-7; V: TRBV28; CDR3: CASRSGTSPYEQYF
J: TRBJ2-1; V: TRBV30; CDR3: CAWTQGAGYNEQFF
J: TRBJ2-5; V: TRBV10-3; CDR3: CAIGLGQPETQYF
J: TRBJ2-3; V: TRBV6-6; CDR3: CASTPGQGAGDTQYF
J: TRBJ1-2; V: TRBV27; CDR3: CASKNRVTRAYGYTF
J: TRBJ2-7; V: TRBV15; CDR3: CATSGLTDRSSYEQYF
J: TRBJ2-2; V: TRBV29-1; CDR3: CSVPGLNTGELFF
J: TRBJ2-1; V: TRBV5-1; CDR3: CASSLAEGLYNEQFF
J: TRBJ1-4; V: TRBV10-2; CDR3: CASMRDEKLFF
J: TRBJ1-2; V: TRBV7-9; CDR3: CASSLGSYGYTF
J: TRBJ1-4; V: TRBV28; CDR3: CASRDRGPGEKLFF
J: TRBJ1-2; V: TRBV5-1; CDR3: CASSLVRSTGGYTF
J: TRBJ2-1; V: TRBV2; CDR3: CASREDRGSYNEQFF
J: TRBJ2-1; V: TRBV5-1; CDR3: CASSRAGGPSSYNEQFF
J: TRBJ2-6; V: TRBV27; CDR3: CASTYKGQKFSGANVLTF